The source of this T cell receptor beta chain is a study of T cells in localized non-small cell lung cancer. Study observations and caveats: It was uninvolved adjacent lung that showed the highest T cell clonality, exceeding tumor.

Germline trimming cut 6 bases from V and 2 bases from J; bases unmatched to any gene: 7. The CDR3 is 15 amino acids. Germline CDR1 and CDR2: MNHNS and SASEGT. The table came from immunoSEQ multiplex PCR; TCRdb's copy has only in-frame clones and leaves some out. Among tens of thousands of clones, approximately 85% were seen once, and the ten largest hold roughly 13%. To note about this clone: What it recognizes is unknown.

The receptor's source is a female donor older than 55 with stage I lung adenocarcinoma. This sequence joins TRBV6-1 and TRBJ1-2, with TRBD1 matching 9 bases. This sample comprised peripheral blood, obtained before any cancer treatment. The CDR3 sequence: CASRGTGGQNYGYTF. CDR3 bases: TGTGCCAGCAGGGGAACAGGGGGCCAGAACTATGGCTACACCTTC.